The 21 T cell receptor beta chains in this list originate from one sample, sequenced in a study of neurological immune-mediated disorders. TCRdb ran MiXCR on the 5' RACE reads and lists one entry per CDR3 protein. The repertoire has approximately 50,000 distinct CDR3 sequences, around 3.3% of them found once; the top ten carry about 5.5%. Sequencing used PBMCs. The receptors come from a man between 40 and 49 years old with multiple sclerosis.

This clonotype was recorded at least ten times. The junction shows a germline mismatch at one end, possibly a read error. The gene calls are TRBV7-9 and TRBJ1-6; 8 bases match TRBD1. Germline lookup yields CDR1 SEHNR and CDR2 FQNEAQ (reference sequence). The CDR3 loop spans 15 amino acids. The CDR3 region is CASTDRGSGGSPLNF. DNA of the CDR3: TGTGCCAGCACAGACAGGGGAAGCGGCGGTTCACCCCTCAACTTT.

This clonotype showed up just a few times. The V and J genes are TRBV20-1 and TRBJ2-7; D gene uncertain. CDR3 length: 13 residues. The germline V gene has CDR1 DFQATT and CDR2 SNEGSKA (reference sequence). V was clipped by 3 bases and J by 0 bases, with 9 bases between them. This CDR3 reads CSARGRSSYEQYF. CDR3 bases: TGCAGTGCTAGGGGCCGGAGCTCCTACGAGCAGTACTTC.

The table lists this clonotype with many counts. The V and J genes are TRBV5-1 and TRBJ1-4, with 7 positions matching TRBD1. Germline lookup yields CDR1 SGHRS and CDR2 YFSETQ. The trim removed 4 bases at V and 6 bases at J, leaving 6 bases unmatched. The CDR3 runs 14 residues. In DNA form, the CDR3 reads TGCGCCAGCAGCGCGACAGGGAGGGATGAAAAACTGTTTTTT. Translated: CASSATGRDEKLFF.

This clonotype was detected many times. CDR3 in amino acids: CASSGAGDSYNSPLHF. The CDR3 DNA follows: TGTGCCAGCAGCGGGGCTGGGGACTCCTATAATTCACCCCTCCACTTT. V usage is TRBV7-9 and J usage is TRBJ1-6; perhaps TRBD1 as D (5 bases). Germline lookup yields CDR1 SEHNR and CDR2 FQNEAQ (reference sequence). The CDR3 length is 16 residues. The V end was cut by 5 bases, the J end by 0 bases, with 11 bases between.

This clonotype was seen only a few times. The chain carries TRBV20-1 and TRBJ2-1; D uncertain. The CDR3 sequence is 13 residues long. Trimming cost V 0 bases and J 8 bases, with 11 bases left between them. The germline CDR1 and CDR2 sequences are DFQATT and SNEGSKA (reference sequence). CDR3 nucleotide sequence: TGCAGTGCTAGAGATCACTGGCTGGATGAGCAGTTCTTC. Protein: CSARDHWLDEQFF.

The chain links TRBV7-9 to TRBJ2-1, with 7 bases lining up with TRBD1. This CDR3 region has 16 residues. The germline V gene encodes CDR1 SEHNR and CDR2 FQNEAQ (reference sequence). Losses at the gene ends were 1 base for V and 7 bases for J; bases not matched to a gene: 10. CDR3 DNA sequence: TGTGCCAGCAGCTTAGGCTCCGGGACAGTAGGGAATGAGCAGTTCTTC. It yields the protein CASSLGSGTVGNEQFF. Variable domain in full (rest from reference TRBV7-9 and TRBJ2-1): DTGVSQNPRHKITKRGQNVTFRCDPISEHNRLYWYRQTLGQGPEFLTYFQNEAQLEKSRLLSDRFSAERPKGSFSTLEIQRTEQGDSAMYLCASSLGSGTVGNEQFFGPGTRLTVL.

This clonotype was seen ten or more times. The V and J genes are TRBV29-1 and TRBJ1-5; no definite D call. The CDR3 is 12 residues long. From germline, CDR1 is SQVTM and CDR2 ANQGSEA. V was cut by 4 bases and J by 1 base, with 5 bases left in between. CDR3 sequence: CSVVVSNQPQHF. CDR3 in DNA: TGCAGCGTTGTTGTCAGCAATCAGCCCCAGCATTTT.

At least ten counts were recorded for this clonotype. The CDR3 loop is CASRASMGWEQYF. CDR3 nucleotides: TGTGCCAGCAGGGCCTCAATGGGGTGGGAGCAGTACTTC. The V call is TRBV2, the J call TRBJ2-7, with D unclear. The germline CDR1 and CDR2 sequences are SNHLY and FYNNEI. The CDR3 is made up of 13 amino acids. Trimming removed 6 bases from V and 7 bases from J, with 16 bases in between.

This clonotype has ten or more counts. The genes are TRBV24-1 and TRBJ2-3; no definite D call. Trimming removed 4 bases at V and 2 bases at J, with 12 bases between. The CDR3 sequence is 15 residues long. The germline gives CDR1 KGHDR, CDR2 SFDVKD. CDR3 sequence (DNA): TGTGCCACCAGTGACTCCGGGTCTTCCACAGATACGCAGTATTTT. This encodes CATSDSGSSTDTQYF.

This clonotype was seen many times. This chain connects TRBV6-6 to TRBJ1-2, with 9 bases that match TRBD1. V trimming: 7 bases; J trimming: 7 bases; junction bases outside the gene matches: 19. This CDR3 has 17 residues. CDR1 and CDR2 (germline): MNHNY, SVGAGI (reference sequence). The CDR3 loop reads CASTFTGTGRRATGYTF. CDR3 DNA: TGTGCCAGCACCTTCACAGGGACAGGGAGGAGGGCCACTGGCTACACCTTC.

This clonotype was counted at least ten times. The V and J genes are TRBV6-2 or TRBV6-3 and TRBJ2-3, with 7 bases aligning to TRBD2. Germline loops: CDR1 MNHEY, CDR2 SVGEGT. This CDR3 has 14 amino acids. V was clipped by 5 bases and J by 6 bases; unmatched bases: 8. The DNA for the CDR3 is TGTGCCAGCAGTGGTCCCGGGGGGAGGGATACGCAGTATTTT. Translated, it gives CASSGPGGRDTQYF.

This clonotype was seen many times. V gene TRBV6-5 combines with J gene TRBJ1-4; D is undetermined. The V gene's germline CDR1 is MNHEY and CDR2 SVGAGI. This CDR3 region has 15 residues. V lost 2 bases and J lost 8, with 15 bases in between. This chain's CDR3 is CASSYVLGWNEKLFF. As DNA, the CDR3 is TGTGCCAGCAGTTACGTTCTGGGATGGAACGAAAAACTGTTTTTT.

This clonotype was recorded at least ten times. V and J are TRBV6-2 or TRBV6-3 and TRBJ1-2, with TRBD1 identical over 7 bases. The junction had 4 bases not matched to a gene; V was cut back by 2 bases and J by 1 base. CDR3 length: 15 residues. CDR1 and CDR2 (germline): MNHEY, SVGEGT. The CDR3 loop reads CASSYRSGGNYGYTF. The DNA for the CDR3 is TGTGCCAGCAGTTACCGATCAGGGGGTAACTATGGCTACACCTTC.

This clonotype was seen at least ten times. The J gene is TRBJ2-1, the V gene TRBV9; 14 nucleotides match TRBD2. V shed 7 bases and J 10 bases; nucleotides not matched to a gene: 13. This CDR3 has 16 amino acids. Germline lookup yields CDR1 SGDLS and CDR2 YYNGEE. The CDR3 loop is CASATSGGAESEEQFF. The CDR3 DNA is TGTGCCAGCGCGACTAGCGGGGGGGCGGAGAGTGAGGAGCAGTTCTTC.

This clonotype was counted ten times or more. The V and J genes are TRBV12-3 or TRBV12-4 and TRBJ1-2, with D tentatively TRBD1 (5 bases). The CDR3 consists of 15 residues. Trimming cost V 5 bases and J 4 bases, with 17 bases left between them. The CDR3 DNA follows: TGTGCCAGCAGTCTACAGGTGGATGGCCCCTATGGCTACACCTTC. Amino acids: CASSLQVDGPYGYTF.

This clonotype was recorded at least ten times. V usage is TRBV4-2 and J usage is TRBJ1-4; TRBD1 might be the D (5 bases). V was trimmed by 4 bases and J by 4 bases, leaving 16 bases between them. In germline, CDR1 is LGHNA, CDR2 YNFKEQ. CDR3 length equals 16 residues. Written as DNA, the CDR3 is TGTGCCAGCAGCCGTGGTGTTTCGACAGTTAATGAAAAACTGTTTTTT. Protein sequence: CASSRGVSTVNEKLFF.

The sample holds many counts of this clonotype. The V gene is TRBV6-6, the J gene TRBJ1-5; 9 bases agree with TRBD1. Trimming removed 7 bases from V and 5 bases from J; junction bases left unmatched: 9. Germline CDR1 and CDR2: MNHNY and SVGAGI (reference sequence). This CDR3 spans 15 amino acids. This CDR3 reads CASTTGTGIHQPQHF. For the CDR3, the DNA is TGTGCCAGCACCACCGGGACAGGGATACATCAGCCCCAGCATTTT.

There are many counts of this clonotype. J is TRBJ2-1 and V is TRBV6-5; D remains unclear. Trimming left V 8 bases short and J 2 bases short, with 13 bases between. The length of the CDR3 is 14 residues. Germline loops: CDR1 MNHEY, CDR2 SVGAGI. The CDR3 loop is CASSLQKTYNEQFF. CDR3 coding DNA: TGTGCCAGCTCGTTACAAAAGACCTACAATGAGCAGTTCTTC.

This clonotype was found many times. V gene TRBV7-3 combines with J gene TRBJ2-1; D gene uncertain. Between the trimmed V and J ends, which lost 4 bases and 5 bases, there was a span of 9 bases. This CDR3 is built from 13 residues. CDR1 and CDR2 from the germline V gene are SGHTA and FQGTGA. In nucleotides, the CDR3 is TGTGCCAGCAGCTCATCCTTAAACAATGAGCAGTTCTTC. Protein: CASSSSLNNEQFF.

This clonotype has at least ten counts. The chain employs TRBV11-3 and TRBJ2-1; D remains ambiguous. The germline CDR1 and CDR2 sequences are SGHNT and YENEEA. V shed 4 bases and J shed 8 bases, with 6 bases lying between them. The CDR3 has 11 amino acids. CDR3 nucleotide sequence: TGTGCCAGCAGCTCTAACCATGAGCAGTTCTTC. It specifies CASSSNHEQFF.

At least ten counts were recorded for this clonotype. The chain combines TRBV5-1 with TRBJ2-7, with D unresolved. The CDR3 is made up of 14 amino acids. V lost 0 bases to trimming and J lost 2 bases, with 9 bases between them. Germline V lookup: CDR1 SGHRS, CDR2 YFSETQ. The CDR3 reads CASSLDRSPYEQYF. Here the CDR3 DNA reads TGCGCCAGCAGCTTGGACAGATCCCCCTACGAGCAGTACTTC.